The entry below gives a single T cell receptor beta chain sequence along with its context. Repertoires were generated with immunoSEQ multiplex PCR, while TCRdb's copy carries only in-frame clones and drops some. The data hold about 85,000 clones, with 87% observed a single time. The record originates from a study of blood T cell repertoires in COVID-19. On the study more broadly: COVID-19 samples, acute and convalescent, were from the United States, Italy and Spain.

V was cut by 5 bases and J by 10 bases, with 24 bases left in between. From germline, CDR1 is SGHDT and CDR2 YYEEEE. The CDR3 runs to 16 residues. The chain combines TRBV5-6 with TRBJ2-2; D is perhaps TRBD1 (5 bases). Sequenced: peripheral blood. The source is a man aged 60-69 years with acute or convalescent COVID-19. DNA of the CDR3: TGTGCCAGCAGTTCGATCGTTGGCAGGGCCGTAGAGGAGCTGTTTTTT. This codes for CASSSIVGRAVEELFF. Filled out from reference TRBV5-6 and TRBJ2-2, the complete variable domain reads DAGVTQSPTHLIKTRGQQVTLRCSPKSGHDTVSWYQQALGQGPQFIFQYYEEEERQRGNFPDRFSGHQFPNYSSELNVNALLLGDSALYLCASSSIVGRAVEELFFGEGSRLTVL.